The sequence of this T cell receptor (beta chain) was determined in a study of CD8 T cells in Susac syndrome. Study-wide findings and caveats: A relatively small number of individuals underwent TCR sequencing and HLA analysis.

The germline CDR1 and CDR2 sequences are MNHEY and SVGEGT. The CDR3 has 16 amino acids. V lost 10 bases, J lost 0 bases, and 9 bases stayed unmatched. This clonotype was observed a single time. Its antigen is unidentified. The authors sequenced TCR beta from blood CD8+ and CD4+ T cells. Negative isolation yielded the CD8+ and CD4+ T cells, while FACS enriched the TEMRA cells. Random hexamers were used to reverse transcribe an amount of roughly 0.5 to 1 ug RNA. Amplification of the TCR beta CDR3 was carried out by immunoSEQ multiplex PCR, which spanned a total of 54 Vbeta and 13 Jbeta segments. TCRdb reprocessed the immunoSEQ multiplex PCR reads via MiXCR and lists one record per CDR3 protein. The sample has more than 200,000 distinct CDR3 sequences, around 95% seen once.

The sequenced sample consisted of CD4+ T cells from PBMCs. The chain employs TRBV6-2 or TRBV6-3 and TRBJ1-5, with 10 bases fitting TRBD1. This receptor was taken from a human donor with multiple sclerosis. Written as DNA, the CDR3 is TGTGCCACTTACCCCGGGACAGGGGATAGCAATCAGCCCCAGCATTTT. It encodes CATYPGTGDSNQPQHF.